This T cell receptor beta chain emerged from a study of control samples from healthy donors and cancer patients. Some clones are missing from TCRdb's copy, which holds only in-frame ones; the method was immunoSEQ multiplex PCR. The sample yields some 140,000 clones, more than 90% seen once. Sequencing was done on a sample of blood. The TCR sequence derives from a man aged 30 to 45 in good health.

CDR3 in amino acids: CASSLVAFGYTF. The CDR3 DNA sequence: TGTGCCAGCAGCTTGGTAGCCTTCGGCTACACCTTC. V usage is TRBV5-6 and J usage is TRBJ1-2, with D unresolved. CDR1 SGHDT and CDR2 YYEEEE come from the germline V gene. The CDR3 contains 12 residues. The germline V and J ends were trimmed by 0 bases and 8 bases, with 8 bases remaining between them.